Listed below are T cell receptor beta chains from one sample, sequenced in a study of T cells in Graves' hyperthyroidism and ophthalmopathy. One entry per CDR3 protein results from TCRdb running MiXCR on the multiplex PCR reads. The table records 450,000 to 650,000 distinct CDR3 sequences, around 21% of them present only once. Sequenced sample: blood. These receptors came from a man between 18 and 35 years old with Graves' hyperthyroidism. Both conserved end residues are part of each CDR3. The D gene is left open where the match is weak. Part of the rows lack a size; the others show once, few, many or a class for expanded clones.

TGTGCCAGGAGAATATCTTCCGGACAGGCCTACGAGCAGTACTTC	CARRISSGQAYEQYF	-	TRBV2	TRBD1	TRBJ2-7
TGTGCCAGCAGTTGGGACAGGAACTACGAGCAGTACTTC	CASSWDRNYEQYF	many	TRBV7-8	TRBD1	TRBJ2-7
TGTGCCAGTAGTGAGGACAGGGAAGGTCAGCCCCAGCATTTT	CASSEDREGQPQHF	-	TRBV19	TRBD1	TRBJ1-5
TGTGCCAGCTCACAGACCTCCGGGACAACCGAGCAGTACTTC	CASSQTSGTTEQYF	-	TRBV18	-	TRBJ2-7
TGTGCCAGCAGTTTTGGGGGACAGTGGGTGAAGGAAGCTTTCTTT	CASSFGGQWVKEAFF	few	TRBV28	TRBD1	TRBJ1-1
TGTGCCAGCACCTCGACCCGACTAGCGGGGTTACAAGAGACCCAGTACTTC	CASTSTRLAGLQETQYF	many	TRBV7-8	TRBD2	TRBJ2-5
TGTGCCAGCAGACCGGGACAGGGGGCCCCGAACACCGGGGAGCTGTTTTTT	CASRPGQGAPNTGELFF	few	TRBV12-3/TRBV12-4	TRBD1	TRBJ2-2
TGTGCCAGTAGTCTCGGGGGGTGGGACCGGAACACTGAAGCTTTCTTT	CASSLGGWDRNTEAFF	few	TRBV19	-	TRBJ1-1
TGCGCCAGCAGCTTCGTGGCTCGGGGCACCGGGGAGCTGTTTTTT	CASSFVARGTGELFF	many	TRBV5-1	-	TRBJ2-2
TGTGCCAGCAGTAACGGGGGCCCTATCGGGGAGCTGTTTTTT	CASSNGGPIGELFF	few	TRBV12-3/TRBV12-4	-	TRBJ2-2
TGTGCCTGGAGTGTATTTGGCCTCCAAGAGACCCAGTACTTC	CAWSVFGLQETQYF	many	TRBV30	-	TRBJ2-5
TGTGCCAGCAGCTTAAATGGAAGGAGCAAGCAAAGGAACACTGAAGCTTTCTTT	CASSLNGRSKQRNTEAFF	many	TRBV11-2	-	TRBJ1-1
TGCAGTGCTAGTTCCAGAAACAGGGGGCACGGCTACACCTTC	CSASSRNRGHGYTF	many	TRBV20-1	TRBD1	TRBJ1-2
TGTGCCAGCACCGAAGACAGGGGGGACACTGAAGCTTTCTTT	CASTEDRGDTEAFF	few	TRBV6-1	TRBD1	TRBJ1-1
TGTGCCAGCAGAACGCCAGGACACACTGAAGCTTTCTTT	CASRTPGHTEAFF	-	TRBV2	-	TRBJ1-1
TGTGCCAGCAGCTCGCTGGACAGTAATTCACCCCTCCACTTT	CASSSLDSNSPLHF	many	TRBV7-9	-	TRBJ1-6
TGTGCCAGCAGTTTAATGACGGTTGATGGCTACACCTTC	CASSLMTVDGYTF	-	TRBV28	-	TRBJ1-2
TGCAGTGCTAGCCCCACTAGCGGGGGGTGGGGCGGGGAGCTGTTTTTT	CSASPTSGGWGGELFF	few	TRBV20-1	TRBD2	TRBJ2-2
TGCGCCAGCAGCCCCGACAGGGGTTTCGACTATGGCTACACCTTC	CASSPDRGFDYGYTF	-	TRBV4-1	TRBD1	TRBJ1-2
TGTGCCAGCAGTGGATTAGGGAACACTGAAGCTTTCTTT	CASSGLGNTEAFF	many	TRBV2	-	TRBJ1-1
TGTGCCAGCAAGTGGGCAGGGATAACCGGGGAGCTGTTTTTT	CASKWAGITGELFF	few	TRBV27	-	TRBJ2-2
TGCAGCGTCCCCCCTAGCGGGAGCTCCTACGAGCAGTACTTC	CSVPPSGSSYEQYF	-	TRBV29-1	TRBD2	TRBJ2-7
TGTGCCAGCTCTATTTCGGGAGGATCCTGGAACACTGAAGCTTTCTTT	CASSISGGSWNTEAFF	many	TRBV6-2/TRBV6-3	-	TRBJ1-1
TGTGCCAGCAGTCCTCGGGACAGGGAAAGATACGAGCAGTACTTC	CASSPRDRERYEQYF	many	TRBV6-2/TRBV6-3	TRBD1	TRBJ2-7
TGTGCCAGCATTGGGGAAGGGGGCGCGGGCTACACCTTC	CASIGEGGAGYTF	many	TRBV6-2/TRBV6-3	TRBD1	TRBJ1-2
TGCGCCAGCAGCCTCGAGTACACCGGGGAGCTGTTTTTT	CASSLEYTGELFF	many	TRBV5-1	-	TRBJ2-2
TGCAGCGCTTTTGACCCCCGACACTACGAGCAGTACTTC	CSAFDPRHYEQYF	many	TRBV20-1	-	TRBJ2-7
TGTGCCAGCAACTCAGGGGTGCCCTACGAGCAGTACTTC	CASNSGVPYEQYF	many	TRBV28	-	TRBJ2-7
TGTGCCAGCAGTTACTCCCCAGGGGGCAGGTTAGGCTACACCTTC	CASSYSPGGRLGYTF	many	TRBV6-5	TRBD1	TRBJ1-2
TGTGCCAGCAGTTACGAGTGGGGACAGGGCACCACTGAAGCTTTCTTT	CASSYEWGQGTTEAFF	many	TRBV6-5	TRBD1	TRBJ1-1
TGCAGCGTTGAAGGTGGCGGGCTGATGAACACCGGGGAGCTGTTTTTT	CSVEGGGLMNTGELFF	many	TRBV29-1	-	TRBJ2-2
TGTGCCAGCGCCCTCGGGGACCGGGACCTGGGTGGCTACACCTTC	CASALGDRDLGGYTF	once	TRBV6-2/TRBV6-3	-	TRBJ1-2
TGTGCCAGCTCACCACAGACTACGGGAGTCAACACCGGGGAGCTGTTTTTT	CASSPQTTGVNTGELFF	few	TRBV18	-	TRBJ2-2
TGTGCCAGCAGAATTCAGGGAAGCCACTATAATTCACCCCTCCACTTT	CASRIQGSHYNSPLHF	-	TRBV6-2/TRBV6-3	-	TRBJ1-6
TGTGCCAGCAGTGAACGAGGGGTCGGCAGGGTCGGCCTTGGCTACACCTTC	CASSERGVGRVGLGYTF	many	TRBV6-1	-	TRBJ1-2
TGCAGCGTTGAAGTCGGGACAGGGGGAAATCAGCCCCAGCATTTT	CSVEVGTGGNQPQHF	many	TRBV29-1	TRBD1	TRBJ1-5
TGTGCCAGCGGAGGGATAACGGGAAACACCATATATTTT	CASGGITGNTIYF	many	TRBV11-2	-	TRBJ1-3
TGTGCCAGCAGTTACTTAGACAGAGAAGAGACCCAGTACTTC	CASSYLDREETQYF	-	TRBV6-5	-	TRBJ2-5
TGCAGTGCTAGAGATAGCGGGGGGGTCTACGAGCAGTACTTC	CSARDSGGVYEQYF	few	TRBV20-1	TRBD2	TRBJ2-7
TGCAGCGTTATGGATCGGTCGAACACCGGGGAGCTGTTTTTT	CSVMDRSNTGELFF	many	TRBV29-1	-	TRBJ2-2
TGTGCCAGCAGTGAAGAGGGACAGGGCTTCGGTCAGCCCCAGCATTTT	CASSEEGQGFGQPQHF	few	TRBV2	TRBD1	TRBJ1-5